The subject of this entry is one TCR beta chain. Its specificity is unknown. The investigators split CD4+ cells into a CD45RA+ naive subset and a CD45RA-negative memory subset. This sample was taken from a study of shared clonotypes between healthy human individuals. Study-level results: Incompleteness in sorted-subset sequencing, despite large depth, was shown by rarefaction.

V dropped 0 bases and J dropped 4 bases, with 5 bases sitting between them. CDR3 length: 13 residues. Germline loops: CDR1 SGHKS, CDR2 YYEKEE (reference sequence). Assay used: immunoSEQ multiplex PCR; TCRdb lists only in-frame clones, some missing. The repertoire holds 2 million to 2.5 million clones, 90% to 95% seen once, with 0.39% in the top ten. The chain uses TRBV5-5 and TRBJ1-5, with no clear D. Sample: naive CD4+ T cells from PBMCs. Specified subset: CD45RA+ positively selected. The sequence was collected from a man aged 18 to 30 in good health. Some clones in this sample may be carry-over from other donors' samples. For the CDR3, the DNA is TGTGCCAGCAGCTTGGGGGTTAATCAGCCCCAGCATTTT. This sequence encodes CASSLGVNQPQHF.